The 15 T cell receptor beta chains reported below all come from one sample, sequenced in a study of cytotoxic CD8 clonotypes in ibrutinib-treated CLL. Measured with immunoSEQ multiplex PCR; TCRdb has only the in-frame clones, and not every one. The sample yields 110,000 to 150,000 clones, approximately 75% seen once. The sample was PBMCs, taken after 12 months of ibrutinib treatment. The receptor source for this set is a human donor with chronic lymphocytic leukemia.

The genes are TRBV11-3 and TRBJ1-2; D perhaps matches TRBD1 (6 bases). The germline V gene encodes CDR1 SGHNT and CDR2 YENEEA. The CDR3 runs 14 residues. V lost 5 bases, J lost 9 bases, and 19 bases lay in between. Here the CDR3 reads CASSPSRDIKRYTF. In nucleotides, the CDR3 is TGTGCCAGCAGCCCTTCCCGGGACATAAAGCGCTACACCTTC.

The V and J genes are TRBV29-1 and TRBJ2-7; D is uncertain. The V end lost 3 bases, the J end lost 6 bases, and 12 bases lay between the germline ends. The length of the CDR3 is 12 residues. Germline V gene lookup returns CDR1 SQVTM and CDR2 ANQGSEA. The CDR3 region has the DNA TGCAGCGTTGAGTTCGGAAGACCCGAGCAGTACTTC. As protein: CSVEFGRPEQYF.

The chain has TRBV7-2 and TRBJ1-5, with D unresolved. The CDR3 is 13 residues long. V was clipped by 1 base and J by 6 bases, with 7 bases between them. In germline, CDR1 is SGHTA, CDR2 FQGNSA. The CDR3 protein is CASSLVVGQPQHF. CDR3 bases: TGTGCCAGCAGCTTAGTGGTAGGTCAGCCCCAGCATTTT.

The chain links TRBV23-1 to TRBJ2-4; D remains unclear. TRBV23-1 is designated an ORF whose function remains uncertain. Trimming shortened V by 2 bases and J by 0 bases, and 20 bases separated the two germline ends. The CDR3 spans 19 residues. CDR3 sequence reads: CASSQIGFTLLLAKNIQYF. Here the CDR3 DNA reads TGCGCCAGCAGTCAAATCGGCTTCACCCTTCTACTAGCCAAAAACATTCAGTACTTC.

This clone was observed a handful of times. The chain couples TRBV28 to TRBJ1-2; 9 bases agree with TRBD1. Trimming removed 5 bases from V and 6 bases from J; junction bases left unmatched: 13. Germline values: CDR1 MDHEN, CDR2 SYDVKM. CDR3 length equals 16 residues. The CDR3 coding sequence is TGTGCCAGCAGTGCTACCGGGACAGGGAGCGGTCATGGCTACACCTTC. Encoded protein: CASSATGTGSGHGYTF.

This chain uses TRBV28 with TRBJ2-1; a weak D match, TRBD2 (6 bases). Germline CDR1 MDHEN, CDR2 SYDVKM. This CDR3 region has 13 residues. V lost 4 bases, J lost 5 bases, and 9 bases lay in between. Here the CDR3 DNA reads TGTGCCAGCAGTTCAGCGGGCGACAATGAGCAGTTCTTC. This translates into CASSSAGDNEQFF.

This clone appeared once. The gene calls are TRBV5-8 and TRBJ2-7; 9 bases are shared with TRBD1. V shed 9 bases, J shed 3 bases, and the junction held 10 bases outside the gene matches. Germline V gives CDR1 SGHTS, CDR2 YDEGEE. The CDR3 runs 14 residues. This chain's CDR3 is CATRGGDRVYEQYF. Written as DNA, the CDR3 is TGTGCCACTCGGGGCGGGGACAGGGTCTACGAGCAGTACTTC. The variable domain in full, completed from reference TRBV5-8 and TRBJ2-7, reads EAGVTQSPTHLIKTRGQQATLRCSPISGHTSVYWYQQALGLGLQFLLWYDEGEERNRGNFPPRFSGRQFPNYSSELNVNALELEDSALYLCATRGGDRVYEQYFGPGTRLTVT.

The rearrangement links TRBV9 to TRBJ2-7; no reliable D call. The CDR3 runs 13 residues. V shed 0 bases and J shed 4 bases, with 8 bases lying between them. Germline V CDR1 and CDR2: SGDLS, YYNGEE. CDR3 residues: CASSVAPEYEQYF. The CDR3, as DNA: TGTGCCAGCAGCGTAGCCCCTGAATACGAGCAGTACTTC.

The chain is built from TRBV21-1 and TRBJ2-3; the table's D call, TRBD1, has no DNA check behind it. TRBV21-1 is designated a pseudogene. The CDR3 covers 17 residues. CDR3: CASSKAQGAGASDTQYF. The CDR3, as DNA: TGTGCCAGCAGCAAAGCACAGGGGGCTGGAGCCTCAGATACGCAGTATTTT.

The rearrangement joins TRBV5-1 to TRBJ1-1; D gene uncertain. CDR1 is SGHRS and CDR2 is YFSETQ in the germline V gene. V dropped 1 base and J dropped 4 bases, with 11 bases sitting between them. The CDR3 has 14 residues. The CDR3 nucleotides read TGCGCCAGCAGCTTGTCCCTAAAGGGCACTGAAGCTTTCTTT. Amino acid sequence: CASSLSLKGTEAFF.

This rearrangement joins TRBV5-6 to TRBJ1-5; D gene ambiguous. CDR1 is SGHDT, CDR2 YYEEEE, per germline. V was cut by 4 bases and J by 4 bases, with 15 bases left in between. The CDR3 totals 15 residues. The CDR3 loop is CASSIKGGWNQPQHF. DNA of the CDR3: TGTGCCAGCAGCATCAAGGGAGGGTGGAATCAGCCCCAGCATTTT.

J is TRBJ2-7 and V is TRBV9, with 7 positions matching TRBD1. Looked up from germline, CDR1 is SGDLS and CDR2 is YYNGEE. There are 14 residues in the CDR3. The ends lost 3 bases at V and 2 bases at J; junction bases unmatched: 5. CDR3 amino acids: CASSATGTAYEQYF. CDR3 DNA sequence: TGTGCCAGCAGCGCGACAGGGACGGCCTACGAGCAGTACTTC.

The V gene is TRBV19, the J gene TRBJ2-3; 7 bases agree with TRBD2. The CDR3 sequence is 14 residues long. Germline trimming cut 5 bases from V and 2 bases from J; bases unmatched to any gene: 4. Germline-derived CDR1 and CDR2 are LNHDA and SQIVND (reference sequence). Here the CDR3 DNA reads TGTGCCAGTAGTGACCGGGACTACACAGATACGCAGTATTTT. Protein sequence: CASSDRDYTDTQYF.

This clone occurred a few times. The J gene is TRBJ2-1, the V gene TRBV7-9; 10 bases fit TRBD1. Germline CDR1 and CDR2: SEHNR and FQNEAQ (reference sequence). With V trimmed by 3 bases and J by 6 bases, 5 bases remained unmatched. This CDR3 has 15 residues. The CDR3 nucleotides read TGTGCCAGCAGCTTTGACGGGACAGGGGTCAATGAGCAGTTCTTC. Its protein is CASSFDGTGVNEQFF.

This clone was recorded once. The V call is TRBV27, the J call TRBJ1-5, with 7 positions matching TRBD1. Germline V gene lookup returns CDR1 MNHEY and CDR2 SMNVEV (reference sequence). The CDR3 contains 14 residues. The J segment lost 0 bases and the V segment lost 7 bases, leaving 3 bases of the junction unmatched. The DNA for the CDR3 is TGTGCCAGCAAACAGGGGTATAGCAATCAGCCCCAGCATTTT. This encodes CASKQGYSNQPQHF.